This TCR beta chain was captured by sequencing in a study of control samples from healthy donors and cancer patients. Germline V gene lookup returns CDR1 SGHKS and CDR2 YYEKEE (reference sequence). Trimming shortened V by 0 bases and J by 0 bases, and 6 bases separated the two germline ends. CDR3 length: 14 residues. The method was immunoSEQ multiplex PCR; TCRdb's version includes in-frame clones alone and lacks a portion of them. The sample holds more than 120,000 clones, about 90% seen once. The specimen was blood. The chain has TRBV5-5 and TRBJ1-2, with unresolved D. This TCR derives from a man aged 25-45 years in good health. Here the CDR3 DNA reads TGTGCCAGCAGCTTGGGGGATACTAACTATGGCTACACCTTC. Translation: CASSLGDTNYGYTF.